This T cell receptor (beta chain) is from a study of early T cells in non-severe SARS-CoV-2 infection. Study-wide context: Unsorted whole-blood RNA was sequenced in bulk, leaving chains unpaired.

Study-level results: Private and CD4 specificities were missed by VDJdb matching, which favored anti-spike CD8 responses.

Unique molecular identifiers were attached to individual cDNA molecules. TCRdb re-called the 5' RACE reads with MiXCR, one entry per CDR3 protein. Here the sample spans around 53,000 distinct CDR3 sequences, approximately 12% being singletons. Trimming cost V 5 bases and J 5 bases; bases outside gene matches: 7. Germline V gives CDR1 MNHNS, CDR2 SASEGT. The CDR3 has 14 residues. As for this clonotype: The antigen remains unidentified.

The sequence derives from an adult who was a healthcare worker with PCR-confirmed SARS-CoV-2 infection or an uninfected control (not recorded which). This chain links TRBV6-1 with TRBJ2-5; 8 bases agree with TRBD1. Source: whole blood, taken at baseline. CDR3 nucleotide sequence: TGTGCCAGCAGTCCCGGACAGGGAACGGAGACCCAGTACTTC. Its protein is CASSPGQGTETQYF.